This T cell receptor beta chain was captured in a study of regulatory T cells in long-lasting Graves disease. The time point was: newly diagnosed GD, antithyroid drugs for less than 3 months. From PBMCs, RNA was extracted and then used to make the TCR library. Arm-PCR of CDR3 regions and iRepertoire HTBI primers were the basis on which TCR beta libraries were built. TCRdb ran MiXCR on the multiplex PCR reads and lists one entry per CDR3 protein. The sample holds about 620,000 distinct CDR3 sequences, around 15% seen once. The CDR3 consists of 17 residues. V lost 4 bases and J lost 7; bases outside the gene matches: 15. Looked up from germline, CDR1 is SGHDT and CDR2 is YYEEEE. The same sample was also used in a study of T cells in Graves' hyperthyroidism and ophthalmopathy. That work states: Using the HTBI primer set, a first-round RT-PCR was run on the TCR CDR3.

The chain couples TRBV5-6 to TRBJ1-4; TRBD1 matches at 8 bases. The clonotype was recovered from a woman in her twenties or thirties with Graves disease. This specimen was peripheral blood mononuclear cells (PBMCs), taken at new diagnosis, from a patient treated with antithyroid drugs. CDR3 coding DNA: TGTGCCAGCAGCCGCACCGCTGACAGGGGTTTTCGTGAAAAACTGTTTTTT. Translating it yields CASSRTADRGFREKLFF.